The entry below describes one T cell receptor (beta chain). The target of this receptor is not known. Base-call qualities are not available, and no considerably larger clone is one nucleotide away. This record belongs to a study of graft-versus-host responses after intestinal transplantation (dated by TCRdb to 2020 to 2023). With regard to the full study: The transplants that recipients received were multivisceral, liver-intestinal, or isolated intestinal. A cohort of some 24 intestinal transplant recipients, including one retransplant, was enrolled, and 3 patients lacking pretransplant specimens were excluded. Rather than being sequenced by the commercial service, samples from a few later patients were sequenced in-house on an Illumina MiSeq and processed with MiXCR. Donor T cell macrochimerism was defined as a peak of at least 4% donor T cells among recipient peripheral blood mononuclear cells. Every recipient was given anti-thymocyte globulin induction, then maintenance tacrolimus and steroids for around three years. Graft-versus-host and host-versus-graft alloreactive T cell clones were tracked in the graft, circulation and bone marrow after intestinal transplantation using bulk TCR-beta CDR3 sequencing. To identify alloreactive clones, pre-transplant mixed lymphocyte reaction products were sequenced and then compared with unstimulated pre-transplant donor and recipient T cells.

Overall results and qualifications from the work: High GvH to HvG T cell clonal ratios were observed in the allografts of patients with donor T cell macrochimerism. GvH clones were detected in recipient bone marrow, and some appeared earlier in ileal mucosa or blood, consistent with an intestinal mucosal origin. Conclusions were limited by the relatively low number and heterogeneity of intestinal transplant patients. Early after transplant, peak levels of circulating GvH clones were found to be associated with declines in HvG clones.

At the junction V is shortened by 0 bases and J by 1 base, with 6 bases in between. CDR1 and CDR2 are read off the germline V gene as ENHRY and SYGVKD. From its cysteine to its phenylalanine, the CDR3 spans 14 amino acids. Of the read, only the CDR3 DNA is kept; its 42 bases are in frame from base 1. Reading the label with the study, this specimen's time point is: cells obtained before transplantation from donor or recipient. CD3+CD4+ and CD3+CD8+ populations were FACS-sorted from unstimulated pre-transplant donor and recipient cells taken from spleen or lymph nodes. Receptor libraries were prepared by the immunoSEQ multiplex PCR assay. For most patients, genomic DNA was isolated with the Qiagen DNeasy Blood and Tissue Kit and shipped frozen to Adaptive Biotechnologies for TCR sequencing. High-throughput TCR-beta CDR3 sequencing of genomic DNA from most patients was performed by Adaptive Biotechnologies. Processing in the source paper ran as follows. Adaptive's ImmunoSEQ software was the source of the TCR sequencing data for over 15 patients, while a few other patients were processed with MiXCR and VDJtools. CD4 versus CD8 sorting errors were corrected by removing sequences found in both subsets at a frequency ratio below 5:1. Because the origin of CDR3 nucleotide sequences shared between donor and recipient could not be assigned, those sequences were removed. Alloreactive clones required at least 2-fold expansion over unstimulated cells and minimum CFSE-low frequency of 0.002% (template counts) or 0.001% (read counts). A clone was considered mappable if detected in the sequenced pre-transplant spleen, lymph node, or MLR CFSE-low populations of the donor or recipient. The cumulative frequency of alloreactive clones was calculated as a percentage of all sequences, weighted by copy number. The table comes from immuneACCESS by way of TCRdb, which keeps in-frame sequences with V and J called. Part of the clones is missing from these tables; in studies checked, under half for an unresolved V gene and the rest for unknown reasons. V and J calls plus clone size are reproduced from that table; the DNA served to infer D and trimming. The sample yields under 45,000 clones; roughly 95% were counted once. Roughly 0.22% of the sample lies in the top ten.

This TCR was recovered from a human donor who was the organ donor for an intestinal transplant. The chain was built from TRBV10-3 and TRBJ1-1, with the D gene not confidently named. Here the sequenced sample was unstimulated CD4+ T cells sorted from spleen or lymph node cells, taken before transplant. The DNA reads as follows: TGTGCCATCAGTGAGTCTAAAGGGAACACTGAAGCTTTCTTT. This is translated as CAISESKGNTEAFF.